These 13 T cell receptor beta chains originate from one sample sequenced in a study of human thymus T cells. The protocol was immunoSEQ multiplex PCR, while the TCRdb copy is restricted to in-frame clones and leaves out a portion. The top ten clones hold roughly 0.12% of a sample with 35,000 to 45,000 clones, about 94% of them seen once. What was sequenced was blood. The source of these receptors is a boy younger than two with a congenital heart defect but otherwise immunologically healthy.

The rearrangement links TRBV6-5 to TRBJ1-3; 9 nucleotides align to TRBD1. From germline, CDR1 is MNHEY and CDR2 SVGAGI. This CDR3 contains 15 residues. Germline trimming cut 5 bases from V and 3 bases from J; bases unmatched to any gene: 5. CDR3 loop: CASSTQGALGNTIYF. CDR3 DNA: TGTGCCAGCAGTACACAGGGGGCGCTTGGAAACACCATATATTTT.

This rearrangement joins TRBV6-4 to TRBJ2-5; 10 bases agree with TRBD2. This CDR3 is 14 amino acids long. The germline CDR1 and CDR2 sequences are MRHNA and SNTAGT. The ends lost 6 bases at V and 2 bases at J; junction bases unmatched: 3. The CDR3 loop is CASSLTSGQETQYF. CDR3 in DNA: TGTGCCAGCAGCTTGACTAGCGGGCAAGAGACCCAGTACTTC.

The rearrangement uses TRBV9 and TRBJ1-2; D is perhaps TRBD1 (6 bases). CDR3 length: 15 residues. CDR1 is SGDLS and CDR2 is YYNGEE in the germline V gene. Trimming removed 4 bases from V and 5 bases from J, with 18 bases in between. CDR3 bases: TGTGCCAGCAGCTTAGGGAAGGGGGGGAGGTATGGCTACACCTTC. Its translation is CASSLGKGGRYGYTF. Full variable domain (rest looked up from reference TRBV9 and TRBJ1-2): DSGVTQTPKHLITATGQRVTLRCSPRSGDLSVYWYQQSLDQGLQFLIQYYNGEERAKGNILERFSAQQFPDLHSELNLSSLELGDSALYFCASSLGKGGRYGYTFGSGTRLTVV.

The gene calls are TRBV27 and TRBJ2-3; the D gene is possibly TRBD1 (6 bases). CDR1 and CDR2 from the germline V gene are MNHEY and SMNVEV (reference sequence). This CDR3 is built from 14 residues. Trimming cost V 4 bases and J 5 bases, with 13 bases left between them. CDR3 DNA: TGTGCCAGCAGTTCAACTTTCAGGGGAGATACGCAGTATTTT. Translated: CASSSTFRGDTQYF.

The rearrangement links TRBV6-1 to TRBJ2-1; TRBD2 matches 8 bases. The J segment lost 7 bases and the V segment lost 4 bases, leaving 9 bases of the junction unmatched. The CDR3 has 15 residues. Germline V lookup: CDR1 MNHNS, CDR2 SASEGT. In DNA, the CDR3 is TGTGCCAGCAGTGTTTTGCGGGGGGCGGGGAATGAGCAGTTCTTC. Translating it yields CASSVLRGAGNEQFF.

The CDR3 sequence: CASSQGSGTDTQYF. The CDR3, as DNA: TGCGCCAGCAGCCAAGGGAGTGGGACAGATACGCAGTATTTT. J is TRBJ2-3 and V is TRBV4-1; D remains unclear. V lost 1 base to trimming and J lost 3 bases, with 8 bases between them. Per the germline V gene, CDR1 is MGHRA and CDR2 is YSYEKL. The CDR3 totals 14 residues.

The rearrangement joins TRBV5-3 to TRBJ2-3; D call uncertain. TRBV5-3 qualifies as an ORF whose function is uncertain. This CDR3 spans 9 amino acids. Trimming pared 8 bases from V and 6 bases from J, leaving 4 bases between. The CDR3 here is CARGDTQYF. CDR3 nucleotides: TGTGCCAGGGGGGATACGCAGTATTTT.

The gene calls are TRBV4-3 and TRBJ2-7; tentative D call: TRBD1 (5 bases). The CDR3 has 16 amino acids. Trimming pared 0 bases from V and 0 bases from J, leaving 12 bases between. Per germline, CDR1 LGHNA and CDR2 YSLEER. The CDR3 loop is CASSQDGRARSYEQYF. CDR3 sequence (DNA): TGCGCCAGCAGCCAAGATGGCAGGGCGCGCTCCTACGAGCAGTACTTC.

The chain carries TRBV7-2 and TRBJ2-7, with TRBD2 matching 7 bases. This CDR3 has 14 amino acids. Trimming removed 1 base from V and 5 bases from J; junction bases left unmatched: 5. Germline V CDR1 and CDR2: SGHTA, FQGNSA. Here the CDR3 reads CASSLGAGRDEQYF. In nucleotides, the CDR3 is TGTGCCAGCAGCTTAGGAGCAGGGAGGGACGAGCAGTACTTC.

J is TRBJ2-3 and V is TRBV4-3; D is ambiguous. Germline V CDR1 and CDR2: LGHNA, YSLEER. The CDR3 extends over 14 amino acids. The ends were cut back, 3 bases at V and 1 base at J, with 8 bases in the middle. CDR3 nucleotide sequence: TGCGCCAGCAGCCATACCCCCCGCACAGATACGCAGTATTTT. Translation: CASSHTPRTDTQYF.

The chain couples TRBV6-6 to TRBJ2-7; a weak D match, TRBD1 (6 bases). This CDR3 contains 13 residues. Germline CDR1 is MNHNY and CDR2 is SVGAGI (reference sequence). V was pared by 2 bases and J by 4 bases, with 9 bases between. The CDR3 protein is CASSYDRMYEQYF. Written as DNA, the CDR3 is TGTGCCAGCAGTTACGACAGGATGTACGAGCAGTACTTC.

This chain joins TRBV27 and TRBJ2-7, with 8 nucleotides matching TRBD1. The CDR3 loop spans 16 amino acids. The J segment lost 7 bases and the V segment lost 2 bases, leaving 13 bases of the junction unmatched. CDR1 is MNHEY, CDR2 SMNVEV, per germline (reference sequence). The CDR3 is CASSLGDRDRLGEQYF. CDR3 nucleotide sequence: TGTGCCAGCAGTTTAGGGGACCGGGACAGGTTGGGGGAGCAGTACTTC.

The chain combines TRBV28 with TRBJ1-2; TRBD1 agrees at 7 bases. Germline CDR1 is MDHEN and CDR2 is SYDVKM. V dropped 2 bases and J dropped 3; count of bases not matched to a gene: 0. The CDR3 consists of 13 residues. The CDR3 DNA reads TGTGCCAGCAGTTTAACAGGGGACTATGGCTACACCTTC. It specifies CASSLTGDYGYTF.